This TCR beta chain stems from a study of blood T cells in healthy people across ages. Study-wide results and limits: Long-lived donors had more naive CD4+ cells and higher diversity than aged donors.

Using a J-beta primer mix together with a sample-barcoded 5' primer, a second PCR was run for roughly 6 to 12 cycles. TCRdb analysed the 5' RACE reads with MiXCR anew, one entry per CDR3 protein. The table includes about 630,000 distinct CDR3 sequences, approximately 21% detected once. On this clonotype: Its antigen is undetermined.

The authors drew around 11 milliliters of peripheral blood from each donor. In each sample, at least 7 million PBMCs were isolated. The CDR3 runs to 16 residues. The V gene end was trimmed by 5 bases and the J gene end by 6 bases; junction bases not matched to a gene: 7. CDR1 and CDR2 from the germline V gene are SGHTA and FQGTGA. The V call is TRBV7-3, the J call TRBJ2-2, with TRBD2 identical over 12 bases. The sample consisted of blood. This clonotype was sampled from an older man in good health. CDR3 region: CASSLAGGLLSGELFF. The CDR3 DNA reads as TGTGCCAGCAGCCTAGCGGGAGGGCTTTTGTCCGGGGAGCTGTTTTTT. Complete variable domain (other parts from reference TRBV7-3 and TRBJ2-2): GAGVSQTPSNKVTEKGKYVELRCDPISGHTALYWYRQSLGQGPEFLIYFQGTGAADDSGLPNDRFFAVRPEGSVSTLKIQRTERGDSAVYLCASSLAGGLLSGELFFGEGSRLTVL.